This section outlines one TCR beta chain sequence together with its context. There are a few counts of this clone. This receptor's antigen is unknown. No much larger clone exists at a distance of one base, and base qualities are not known. A distance of 12 bases separates the germline ends of V and J, which lose 3 bases and 0 bases respectively. The cysteine opens and the phenylalanine closes a CDR3 of 16 amino acids. The CDR3 DNA has 48 bases and is translated from base 1. The germline V gene provides CDR1 LGHNA and CDR2 YNFKEQ. Whole blood was collected in K2EDTA tubes by collaborating institutions according to the institutions' own protocols. For TCRbeta analysis, collaborator samples were shipped as frozen whole blood, as isolated PBMCs, or as DNA extracted from either sample type. These data belong to a study of blood T cell repertoires in COVID-19 (dated by TCRdb to about 2020). Study-level background: Samples covering the acute and convalescent phases of COVID-19 were provided by collaborators in the United States, Italy and Spain. The samples were drawn from two sources: the first 160 participants of the ongoing ImmuneRACE study, and 950 to 1,500 subjects contributed by 6 global collaborators. Where HLA class I and class II types were available, the types were taken from metadata supplied by the sample provider, not from assay-based typing. The material from the prospective study consisted of cDNA or gDNA derived from T cells, B-cell-depleted T cells, or PBMCs. A freely available public database, intended as a resource for researchers studying the immune response to SARS-CoV-2, is where the repertoires were released. The dataset comprised deeply sampled blood TCRbeta repertoires from subjects exposed to, actively infected with, or recovered from COVID-19. The sample metadata nearly always contained a de-identified subject ID, COVID-19 status, age in years and sex. General findings and caveats noted by the study authors: The amount of clinical and demographic metadata varied by source and participant and was provided uncurated.

TCRbeta CDR3 regions were amplified from genomic DNA by means of the immunoSEQ Assay, a bias-controlled multiplex PCR. In the paper's pipeline: Within the assay, amplification of reference gene primers was used to estimate how many nucleated cells each sample contained. To quantify the absolute abundance of each unique TCRbeta CDR3 rearrangement, sequence reads were collapsed and filtered. For each sample, productive Simpson clonality was calculated by taking the square root of Simpson's diversity index across productive rearrangements. TCRdb holds this immuneACCESS table with in-frame rearrangements only. Some clones are missing; in checked studies, unresolved V genes explain under half, and the rest has no known cause. V, J and clone size were drawn from that table, and D and trimming were deduced from the DNA. The sample yields approximately 160,000 clones; almost 85% were counted once. The ten largest account for approximately 14% of the sample.

This clonotype was obtained from a man aged 18-30 years with active or convalescent COVID-19. Sequencing was carried out using peripheral blood. This chain joins TRBV4-2 to TRBJ1-3, and TRBD1 may be the D gene, going by 5 matching bases. The sequence in DNA is TGTGCCAGCAGCCAGGATTTGACAGTCTCTGGAAACACCATATATTTT. Translated, this is CASSQDLTVSGNTIYF.